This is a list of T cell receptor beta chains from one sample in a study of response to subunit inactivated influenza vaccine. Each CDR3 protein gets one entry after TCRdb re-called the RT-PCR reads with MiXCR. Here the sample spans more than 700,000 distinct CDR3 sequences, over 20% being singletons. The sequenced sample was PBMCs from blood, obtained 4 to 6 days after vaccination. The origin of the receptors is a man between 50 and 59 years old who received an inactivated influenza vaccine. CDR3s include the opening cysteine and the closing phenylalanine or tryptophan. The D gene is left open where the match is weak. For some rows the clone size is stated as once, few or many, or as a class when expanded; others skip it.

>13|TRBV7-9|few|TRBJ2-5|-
TGTGCCAGCAGTACTAGGGGCGGGGAGACCCAGTACTTC
CASSTRGGETQYF
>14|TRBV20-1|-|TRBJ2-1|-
TGCAGTGCTACTAGACAGGCGGGTTACAATGAGCAGTTCTTC
CSATRQAGYNEQFF
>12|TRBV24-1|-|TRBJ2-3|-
TGTGCCACCAGTGATTTTTCAACTTCGCAGTATTTT
CATSDFSTSQYF
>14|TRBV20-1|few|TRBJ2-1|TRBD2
TGCAGTGCTGGGACTAGCGGGAGGGGGGATGAGCAGTTCTTC
CSAGTSGRGDEQFF
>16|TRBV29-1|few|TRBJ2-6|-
TGCAGCGTTATTCTTTCTAGGGCGTACGGGGCCAACGTCCTGACTTTC
CSVILSRAYGANVLTF
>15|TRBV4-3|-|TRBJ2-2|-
TGCGCCAGCAGCCAAGATAGGGGAATAACCGGGGAGCTGTTTTTT
CASSQDRGITGELFF
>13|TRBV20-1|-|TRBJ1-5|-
TGCAGTGCCCGAAGTGGGGTCAATCAGCCCCAGCATTTT
CSARSGVNQPQHF
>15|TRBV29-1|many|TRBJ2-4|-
TGCAGCGTCTCAACTAGTGTACTAGCCAAAAACATTCAGTACTTC
CSVSTSVLAKNIQYF
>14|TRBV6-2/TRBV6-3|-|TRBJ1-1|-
TGTGCCAGCAGTTACGGACGGTTGAACACTGAAGCTTTCTTT
CASSYGRLNTEAFF
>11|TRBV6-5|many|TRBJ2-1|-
TGTGCCAGCAGTTACAATTTTGAGCAGTTCTTC
CASSYNFEQFF
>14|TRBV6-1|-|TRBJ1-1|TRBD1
TGTGCCAGCAGAACATGGGACAGGGGCACTGAAGCTTTCTTT
CASRTWDRGTEAFF
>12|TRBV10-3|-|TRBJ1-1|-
TGTGCCAACCGGGGCCCTAACACTGAAGCTTTCTTT
CANRGPNTEAFF
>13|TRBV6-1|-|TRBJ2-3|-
TGTGCCAGCAGTCCGCTCCGACAGGTCGGGCAGTATTTT
CASSPLRQVGQYF